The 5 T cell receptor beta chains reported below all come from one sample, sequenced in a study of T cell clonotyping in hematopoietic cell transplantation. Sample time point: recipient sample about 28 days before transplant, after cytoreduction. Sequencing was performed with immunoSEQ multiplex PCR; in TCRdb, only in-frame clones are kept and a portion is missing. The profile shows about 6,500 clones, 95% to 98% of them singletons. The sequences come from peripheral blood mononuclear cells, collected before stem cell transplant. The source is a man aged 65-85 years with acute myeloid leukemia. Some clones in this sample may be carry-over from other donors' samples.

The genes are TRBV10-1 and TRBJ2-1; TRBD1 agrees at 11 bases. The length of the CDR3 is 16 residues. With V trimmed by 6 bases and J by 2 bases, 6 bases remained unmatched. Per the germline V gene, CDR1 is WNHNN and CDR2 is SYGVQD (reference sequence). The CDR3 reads CASSMSGQGAYNEQFF. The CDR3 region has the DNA TGCGCCAGCAGCATGTCGGGACAGGGGGCCTACAATGAGCAGTTCTTC.

The chain's CDR3 is CASSLVGQEDTGELFF. CDR3 nucleotide sequence: TGTGCCAGCAGCTTGGTCGGGCAGGAGGACACCGGGGAGCTGTTTTTT. This chain joins TRBV5-4 and TRBJ2-2, with D tentatively TRBD2 (5 bases). V lost 0 bases, J lost 3 bases, and 12 bases lay in between. In germline, CDR1 is SGHNT, CDR2 YYREEE (reference sequence). The CDR3 extends over 16 amino acids.

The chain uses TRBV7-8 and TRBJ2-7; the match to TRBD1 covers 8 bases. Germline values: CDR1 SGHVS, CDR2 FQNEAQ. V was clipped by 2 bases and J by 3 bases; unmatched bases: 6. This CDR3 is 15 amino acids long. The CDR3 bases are TGTGCCAGCAGCTTAATCAGGACAGGGAGCTACGAGCAGTACTTC. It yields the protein CASSLIRTGSYEQYF.

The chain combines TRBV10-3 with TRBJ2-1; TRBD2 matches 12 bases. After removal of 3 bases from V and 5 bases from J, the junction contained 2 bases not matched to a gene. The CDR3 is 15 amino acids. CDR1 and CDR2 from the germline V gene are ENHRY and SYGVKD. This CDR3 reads CAISDTSGRNNEQFF. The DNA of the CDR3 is TGTGCCATCAGTGATACTAGCGGGAGGAACAATGAGCAGTTCTTC.

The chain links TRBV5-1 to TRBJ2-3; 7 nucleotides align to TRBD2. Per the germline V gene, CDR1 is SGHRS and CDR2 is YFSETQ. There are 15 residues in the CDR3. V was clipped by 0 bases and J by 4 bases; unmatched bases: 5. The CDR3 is CASSLGRLAPDTQYF. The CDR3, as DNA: TGCGCCAGCAGCTTGGGTAGACTAGCCCCAGATACGCAGTATTTT.